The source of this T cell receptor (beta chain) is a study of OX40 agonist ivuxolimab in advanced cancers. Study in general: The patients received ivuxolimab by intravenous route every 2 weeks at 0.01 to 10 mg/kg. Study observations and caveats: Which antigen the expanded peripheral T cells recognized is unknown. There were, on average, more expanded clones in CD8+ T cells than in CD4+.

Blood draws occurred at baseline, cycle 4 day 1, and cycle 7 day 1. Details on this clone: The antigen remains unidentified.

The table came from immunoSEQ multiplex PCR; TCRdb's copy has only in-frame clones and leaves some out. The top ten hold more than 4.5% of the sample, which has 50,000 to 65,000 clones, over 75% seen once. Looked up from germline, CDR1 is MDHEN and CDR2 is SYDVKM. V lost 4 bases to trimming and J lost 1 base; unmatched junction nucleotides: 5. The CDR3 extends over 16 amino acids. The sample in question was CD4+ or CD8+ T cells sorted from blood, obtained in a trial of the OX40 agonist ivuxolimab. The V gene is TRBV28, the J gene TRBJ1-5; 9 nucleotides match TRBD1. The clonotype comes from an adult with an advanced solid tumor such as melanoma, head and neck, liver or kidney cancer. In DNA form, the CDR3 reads TGTGCCAGCAGTTCAGCCGGGACAGGGAGCAATCAGCCCCAGCATTTT. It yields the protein CASSSAGTGSNQPQHF.